The rows below give T cell receptor beta chains drawn from one sample of a study of OX40 agonist ivuxolimab in advanced cancers. The data were produced by immunoSEQ multiplex PCR, yet TCRdb's version contains in-frame clones alone and is incomplete. In the table there are 23,000 or so clones, 83% of which are singletons. Here the sequenced sample was CD4+ or CD8+ T cells sorted from blood, taken in a trial of the OX40 agonist ivuxolimab. The receptors here all came from an adult with an advanced solid tumor such as melanoma, head and neck, liver or kidney cancer. CDR3s include the opening cysteine and the closing phenylalanine or tryptophan.

V gene	J gene	CDR3 length	CDR3 protein
TRBV7-2	TRBJ1-1	16	CASSLWAGTLNTEAFF
TRBV27	TRBJ2-7	15	CASSLSPGQTYEQYF
TRBV27	TRBJ2-7	15	CASSPYPTGGFEQYF
TRBV4-1	TRBJ1-5	15	CASSLGSLGNQPQHF
TRBV19	TRBJ2-1	17	CASSIALGRRSYNEQFF
TRBV5-1	TRBJ1-1	12	CASSYNLAEAFF
TRBV19	TRBJ1-5	15	CASSIWDRGNQPQHF
TRBV7-9	TRBJ1-1	12	CASSPGLDEAFF
TRBV29-1	TRBJ2-7	11	CSVEWGAEQYF
TRBV6-5	TRBJ2-3	11	CASSFADTQYF
TRBV27	TRBJ1-4	15	CASSFSPWENEKLFF
TRBV11-3	TRBJ2-7	14	CASSPRQGNYEQYF
TRBV4-3	TRBJ2-3	16	CASSQEPGLPTDTQYF
TRBV6-5	TRBJ1-1	12	CASSYTNTEAFF
TRBV6-1	TRBJ1-2	15	CASSEALDRPYGYTF
TRBV5-1	TRBJ1-2	15	CASSLEQGASYGYTF